A single sample is the source of the 28 T cell receptor beta chains below, sequenced in a study of blood T cell repertoires in COVID-19. Assay used: immunoSEQ multiplex PCR; TCRdb lists only in-frame clones, some missing. The profile covers 100,000 or so clones, with about 86% appearing a single time and approximately 38% taken by the ten largest. The material sequenced was peripheral blood. The receptors derive from an elderly man with acute or convalescent COVID-19.

The rearrangement uses TRBV28 and TRBJ2-7; perhaps TRBD2 as D (6 bases). V gave up 5 bases and J gave up 1 base, with 9 bases separating them. The CDR3 has 13 residues. Germline-derived CDR1 and CDR2 are MDHEN and SYDVKM. CDR3 in amino acids: CASSRGLSYEQYF. The DNA of the CDR3 is TGTGCCAGCAGTAGGGGACTTTCCTACGAGCAGTACTTC.

The rearrangement links TRBV28 to TRBJ1-2, with D perhaps TRBD1 (6 bases). Trimming removed 4 bases at V and 3 bases at J, with 12 bases between. The CDR3 loop spans 14 amino acids. The V gene's germline CDR1 is MDHEN and CDR2 SYDVKM. In nucleotides, the CDR3 is TGTGCCAGCAGTTCTGGACAGTCTGACTATGGCTACACCTTC. This encodes CASSSGQSDYGYTF.

This clone was found a few times. The rearrangement joins TRBV7-8 to TRBJ2-1, with 8 bases that match TRBD2. With 1 base clipped from V and 5 bases from J, the junction kept 10 bases outside the gene matches. Germline CDR1 and CDR2: SGHVS and FQNEAQ. CDR3 length: 17 residues. CDR3 sequence: CASSLVPGGGRNNEQFF. The CDR3 nucleotides read TGTGCCAGCAGCTTAGTCCCGGGGGGCGGGAGGAACAATGAGCAGTTCTTC.

The chain joins TRBV5-1 to TRBJ1-4; D unclear. Trimming shortened V by 5 bases and J by 2 bases, and 7 bases separated the two germline ends. Germline V gene lookup returns CDR1 SGHRS and CDR2 YFSETQ. The CDR3 length is 13 residues. The CDR3 region is CASRTGTNEKLFF. The CDR3 nucleotides read TGCGCCAGCAGGACCGGGACTAATGAAAAACTGTTTTTT.

This chain uses TRBV6-6 with TRBJ2-7; 9 positions match TRBD1. Germline trimming cut 5 bases from V and 0 bases from J; bases unmatched to any gene: 5. This CDR3 comprises 15 residues. The V gene's germline CDR1 is MNHNY and CDR2 SVGAGI (reference sequence). This chain's CDR3 is CASSATTGGSYEQYF. CDR3 in DNA: TGTGCCAGCAGTGCGACGACAGGGGGCTCCTACGAGCAGTACTTC.

The chain links TRBV6-1 to TRBJ1-3, with TRBD1 identical over 7 bases. This CDR3 spans 15 amino acids. The germline V gene has CDR1 MNHNS and CDR2 SASEGT. V gave up 2 bases and J gave up 6 bases; unmatched junction bases: 7. The CDR3 DNA reads TGTGCCAGCAGTGAACATTGGACAGGCTTAAACACCATATATTTT. This gives the protein CASSEHWTGLNTIYF.

V is TRBV18 and J is TRBJ2-7; D not certain. Germline-derived CDR1 and CDR2 are KGHSH and LQKENI. The CDR3 length is 15 residues. Trimming removed 2 bases at V and 1 base at J, with 12 bases between. CDR3 amino acids: CASSPYEQLSYEQYF. The CDR3 coding sequence is TGTGCCAGCTCACCATACGAACAGTTGTCCTACGAGCAGTACTTC.

The chain recombines TRBV19 with TRBJ1-5; TRBD1 aligns across 9 bases. The CDR3 loop spans 15 amino acids. Per germline, CDR1 LNHDA and CDR2 SQIVND (reference sequence). Trimming removed 5 bases from V and 1 base from J; junction bases left unmatched: 3. CDR3 loop: CASSWDRASNQPQHF. Here the CDR3 DNA reads TGTGCCAGTAGTTGGGACAGGGCAAGCAATCAGCCCCAGCATTTT.

CDR3 DNA: TGTGCCAGCAGCCACGGGACAGCCGCCTCCTACGAGCAGTACTTC. This gives the protein CASSHGTAASYEQYF. The V call is TRBV3-1 (or the pseudogene TRBV3-2), the J call TRBJ2-7; 7 nucleotides match TRBD1. The CDR3 contains 15 residues. The junction had 5 bases not matched to a gene; V was cut back by 3 bases and J by 0 bases. Germline V gives CDR1 LGHDT, CDR2 YNNKEL (reference sequence).

This sequence joins TRBV27 and TRBJ1-2, with TRBD1 as a possible D gene (5 bases). The CDR3 runs to 15 residues. V was shortened by 2 bases and J by 1 base, with 11 bases between the two germline ends. Germline V gives CDR1 MNHEY, CDR2 SMNVEV (reference sequence). The CDR3 bases are TGTGCCAGCAGTTTAACGACAGCCCTTAACTATGGCTACACCTTC. It specifies CASSLTTALNYGYTF.

The chain recombines TRBV7-3 with TRBJ2-3; 11 nucleotides match TRBD2. Germline V lookup: CDR1 SGHTA, CDR2 FQGTGA. V dropped 3 bases and J dropped 5; count of bases not matched to a gene: 7. The CDR3 runs to 16 residues. The CDR3 sequence: CASSLDSGRAGDTQYF. In DNA form, the CDR3 reads TGTGCCAGCAGCTTGGATAGCGGGAGGGCCGGAGATACGCAGTATTTT.

The chain joins TRBV7-2 to TRBJ2-7; a possible D gene is TRBD2 (6 bases). The length of the CDR3 is 13 residues. The V gene lost 4 bases and the J gene lost 5 bases, with 12 bases spanning the gap. The V gene's germline CDR1 is SGHTA and CDR2 FQGNSA. The DNA of the CDR3 is TGTGCCAGCAGCTCCACGACTAGGCACGAGCAGTACTTC. It codes for CASSSTTRHEQYF. The whole variable domain, filled in from reference TRBV7-2 and TRBJ2-7, reads GAGVSQSPSNKVTEKGKDVELRCDPISGHTALYWYRQSLGQGLEFLIYFQGNSAPDKSGLPSDRFSAERTGGSVSTLTIQRTQQEDSAVYLCASSSTTRHEQYFGPGTRLTVT.

The V and J genes are TRBV6-5 and TRBJ1-2; D possibly corresponds to TRBD1 (5 bases). In germline, CDR1 is MNHEY, CDR2 SVGAGI. The CDR3 runs 13 residues. V lost 1 base to trimming and J lost 5 bases, with 8 bases between them. The CDR3, as DNA: TGTGCCAGCAGTTACTTAAGGGGATATGGCTACACCTTC. This sequence encodes CASSYLRGYGYTF.

The gene calls are TRBV6-5 and TRBJ2-7, with 7 bases matching TRBD1. V dropped 4 bases and J dropped 2; count of bases not matched to a gene: 5. Germline V CDR1 and CDR2: MNHEY, SVGAGI. This CDR3 comprises 14 residues. In DNA form, the CDR3 reads TGTGCCAGCAGTTTTCCGGACAGGCCCTACGAGCAGTACTTC. Its translation: CASSFPDRPYEQYF.

This clone has just a few counts. This rearrangement joins TRBV10-3 to TRBJ1-6; 8 bases line up with TRBD1. Germline loops: CDR1 ENHRY, CDR2 SYGVKD. This CDR3 comprises 16 residues. With 6 bases clipped from V and 0 bases from J, the junction kept 4 bases outside the gene matches. The CDR3 here is CAISRTGSSYNSPLHF. In DNA, the CDR3 is TGTGCCATCAGCAGGACAGGGAGCTCCTATAATTCACCCCTCCACTTT.

The chain joins TRBV5-5 to TRBJ1-6, with 8 positions matching TRBD1. Germline CDR1 SGHKS, CDR2 YYEKEE (reference sequence). This CDR3 is 16 amino acids long. Germline trimming cut 3 bases from V and 5 bases from J; bases unmatched to any gene: 7. The CDR3 DNA reads as TGTGCCAGCAGCTCTGACAGGGGAAGCAATAATTCACCCCTCCACTTT. It translates to CASSSDRGSNNSPLHF. The whole variable domain, remainder taken from reference TRBV5-5 and TRBJ1-6, is DAGVTQSPTHLIKTRGQQVTLRCSPISGHKSVSWYQQVLGQGPQFIFQYYEKEERGRGNFPDRFSARQFPNYSSELNVNALLLGDSALYLCASSSDRGSNNSPLHFGNGTRLTVT.

V gene TRBV27 combines with J gene TRBJ2-1; TRBD2 agrees at 10 bases. Germline trimming cut 6 bases from V and 9 bases from J; bases unmatched to any gene: 11. CDR3 length: 15 residues. Germline V gene lookup returns CDR1 MNHEY and CDR2 SMNVEV (reference sequence). Here the CDR3 DNA reads TGTGCCAGCAGGCCTGGTCTAGCGGGAGTGGGTGAGCAGTTCTTC. Translating it yields CASRPGLAGVGEQFF.

The chain employs TRBV27 and TRBJ1-2, with 8 bases aligning to TRBD1. CDR1 and CDR2 from the germline V gene are MNHEY and SMNVEV (reference sequence). The V segment lost 8 bases and the J segment 8 bases; nucleotides outside the gene matches: 10. The CDR3 sequence is 13 residues long. The CDR3 is CASVGQGRLGYTF. CDR3 in DNA: TGTGCCAGCGTTGGACAGGGCCGTTTAGGCTACACCTTC.

The chain combines TRBV3-1 (or the pseudogene TRBV3-2) with TRBJ2-5, with 13 bases that match TRBD2. The CDR3 sequence is 15 residues long. Germline CDR1 reads LGHDT; CDR2 reads YNNKEL (reference sequence). The V and J ends lost 4 bases and 7 bases, in that order; junction bases with no gene match: 6. The CDR3 region has the DNA TGTGCCAGCAGCCTAGGGACTAGCGGGATTGGGACCCAGTACTTC. Translated: CASSLGTSGIGTQYF.

This clone was observed a few times. This rearrangement joins TRBV7-6 to TRBJ2-7, with TRBD1 as a possible D gene (5 bases). The V end was cut by 2 bases, the J end by 7 bases, with 18 bases between. The CDR3 has 15 residues. Germline V CDR1 and CDR2: SGHVS, FNYEAQ. The CDR3 nucleotides read TGTGCCAGCAGCTTATCTCCTGGGGCAGTTAGAGAGCAGTACTTC. It codes for CASSLSPGAVREQYF.

J is TRBJ1-3 and V is TRBV19, with D hard to call. Germline-derived CDR1 and CDR2 are LNHDA and SQIVND (reference sequence). This CDR3 has 14 residues. The V and J ends lost 1 base and 4 bases respectively, with 8 bases between them. The CDR3: CASSIGSAGNTIYF. The CDR3 nucleotides are TGTGCCAGTAGTATAGGCAGTGCCGGAAACACCATATATTTT.

The chain uses TRBV7-8 and TRBJ1-1; no firm D call. This CDR3 spans 14 amino acids. V was pared by 6 bases and J by 1 base, with 12 bases between. Per the germline V gene, CDR1 is SGHVS and CDR2 is FQNEAQ. This CDR3 reads CASRNYSGNTEAFF. The CDR3 DNA sequence: TGTGCCAGCAGAAACTATTCGGGGAACACTGAAGCTTTCTTT.

The rearrangement uses TRBV30 and TRBJ2-1, with D unclear. This CDR3 is 14 amino acids long. Germline CDR1 GTSNPN, CDR2 SVGIG (reference sequence). V lost 4 bases, J lost 0 bases, and 10 bases lay in between. DNA of the CDR3: TGTGCCTGGATCCGGGTACACTCCTACAATGAGCAGTTCTTC. Its translation: CAWIRVHSYNEQFF.

V is TRBV12-5 and J is TRBJ1-5, with D unclear. This CDR3 region has 12 residues. The germline CDR1 and CDR2 sequences are LGHNT and FRNRAP. V was shortened by 5 bases and J by 3 bases, with 5 bases between the two germline ends. CDR3 sequence reads: CASGINNQPQHF. As DNA, the CDR3 is TGTGCTAGTGGTATCAACAATCAGCCCCAGCATTTT.

The sample holds a few counts of this clone. This sequence joins TRBV12-3 or TRBV12-4 and TRBJ1-5; no reliable D call. Trimming took 6 bases from V and 4 from J, leaving 10 bases between them. The CDR3 length is 13 residues. The CDR3 loop is CASSQETNQPQHF. The CDR3 DNA reads TGTGCCAGCAGCCAGGAAACGAATCAGCCCCAGCATTTT.

The chain combines TRBV7-9 with TRBJ1-5; TRBD1 aligns across 7 bases. CDR1 is SEHNR and CDR2 is FQNEAQ in the germline V gene (reference sequence). This CDR3 comprises 15 residues. V shed 5 bases and J 2 bases; nucleotides not matched to a gene: 6. The CDR3 protein is CASSESGTGNQPQHF. CDR3 DNA: TGTGCCAGCAGCGAATCCGGGACAGGCAATCAGCCCCAGCATTTT.

The V call is TRBV19, the J call TRBJ1-5; no clear D. The CDR3 runs 12 residues. Trimming shortened V by 6 bases and J by 4 bases, and 7 bases separated the two germline ends. Germline values: CDR1 LNHDA, CDR2 SQIVND (reference sequence). CDR3 coding DNA: TGTGCCAGTAGGAGTCAAAATCAGCCCCAGCATTTT. Translation: CASRSQNQPQHF.

V is TRBV7-3 and J is TRBJ2-2; a possible D gene is TRBD1 (5 bases). The CDR3 sequence is 14 residues long. V was clipped by 4 bases and J by 1 base, with 7 bases between them. Per the germline V gene, CDR1 is SGHTA and CDR2 is FQGTGA. CDR3 in DNA: TGTGCCAGCAGCTCCCAGGGGAACACCGGGGAGCTGTTTTTT. As protein: CASSSQGNTGELFF.